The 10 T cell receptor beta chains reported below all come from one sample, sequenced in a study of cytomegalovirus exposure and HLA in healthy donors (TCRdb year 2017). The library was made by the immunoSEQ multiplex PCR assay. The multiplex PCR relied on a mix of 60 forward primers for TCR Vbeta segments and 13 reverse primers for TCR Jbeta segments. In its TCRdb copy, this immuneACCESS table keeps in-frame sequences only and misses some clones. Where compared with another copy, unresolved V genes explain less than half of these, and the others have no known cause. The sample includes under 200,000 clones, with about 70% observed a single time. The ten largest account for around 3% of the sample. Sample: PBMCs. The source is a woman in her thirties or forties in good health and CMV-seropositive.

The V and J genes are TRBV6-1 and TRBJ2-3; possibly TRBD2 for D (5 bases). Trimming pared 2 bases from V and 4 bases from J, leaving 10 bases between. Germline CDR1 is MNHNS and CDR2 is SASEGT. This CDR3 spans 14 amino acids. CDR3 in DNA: TGTGCCAGCAGTGAACAAGGAGGAGCAGATACGCAGTATTTT. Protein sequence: CASSEQGGADTQYF.

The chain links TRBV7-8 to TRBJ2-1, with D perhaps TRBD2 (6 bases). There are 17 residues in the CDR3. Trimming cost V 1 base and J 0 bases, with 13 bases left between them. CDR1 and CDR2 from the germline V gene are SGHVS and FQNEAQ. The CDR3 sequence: CASSLGGAGSSYNEQFF. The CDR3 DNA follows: TGTGCCAGCAGCTTAGGGGGTGCGGGGAGCTCCTACAATGAGCAGTTCTTC.

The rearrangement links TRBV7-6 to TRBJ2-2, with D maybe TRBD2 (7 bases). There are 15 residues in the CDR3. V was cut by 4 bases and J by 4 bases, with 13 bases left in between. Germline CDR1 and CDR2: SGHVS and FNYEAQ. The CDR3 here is CASSSPRGATGELFF. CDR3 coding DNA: TGTGCCAGCAGCTCCCCCCGGGGGGCCACCGGGGAGCTGTTTTTT.

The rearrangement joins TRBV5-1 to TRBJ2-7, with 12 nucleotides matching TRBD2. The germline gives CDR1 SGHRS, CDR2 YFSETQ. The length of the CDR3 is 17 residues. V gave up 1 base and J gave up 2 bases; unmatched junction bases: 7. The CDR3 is CASSLILAGGQAYEQYF. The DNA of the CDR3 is TGCGCCAGCAGCTTGATTCTAGCGGGAGGGCAGGCCTACGAGCAGTACTTC.

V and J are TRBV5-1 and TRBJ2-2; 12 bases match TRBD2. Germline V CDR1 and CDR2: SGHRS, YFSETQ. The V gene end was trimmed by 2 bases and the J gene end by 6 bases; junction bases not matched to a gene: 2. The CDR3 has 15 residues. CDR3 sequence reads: CASSLLAGGAGELFF. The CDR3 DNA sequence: TGCGCCAGCAGCTTACTAGCGGGAGGCGCCGGGGAGCTGTTTTTT. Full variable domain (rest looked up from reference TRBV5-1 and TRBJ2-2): KAGVTQTPRYLIKTRGQQVTLSCSPISGHRSVSWYQQTPGQGLQFLFEYFSETQRNKGNFPGRFSGRQFSNSRSEMNVSTLELGDSALYLCASSLLAGGAGELFFGEGSRLTVL.

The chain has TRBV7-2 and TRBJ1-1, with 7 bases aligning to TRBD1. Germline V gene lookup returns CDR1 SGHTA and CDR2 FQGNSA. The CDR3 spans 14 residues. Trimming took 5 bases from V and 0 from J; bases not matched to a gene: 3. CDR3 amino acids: CASSSDRVNTEAFF. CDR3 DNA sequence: TGTGCCAGCAGCAGTGACAGGGTGAACACTGAAGCTTTCTTT.

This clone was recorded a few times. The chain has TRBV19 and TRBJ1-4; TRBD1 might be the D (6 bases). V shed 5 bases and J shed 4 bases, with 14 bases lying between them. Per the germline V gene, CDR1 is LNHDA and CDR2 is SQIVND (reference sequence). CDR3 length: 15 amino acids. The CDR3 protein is CASSVGQGINEKLFF. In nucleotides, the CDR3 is TGTGCCAGTAGTGTGGGGCAGGGGATTAATGAAAAACTGTTTTTT.

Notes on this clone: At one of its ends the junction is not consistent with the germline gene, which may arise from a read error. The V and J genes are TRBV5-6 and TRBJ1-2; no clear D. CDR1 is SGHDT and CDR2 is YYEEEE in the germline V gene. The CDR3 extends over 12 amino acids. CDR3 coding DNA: TGTGCCAGCAGCTTGTCCAGGCATGGCTACCCCTTC. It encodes CASSLSRHGYPF.

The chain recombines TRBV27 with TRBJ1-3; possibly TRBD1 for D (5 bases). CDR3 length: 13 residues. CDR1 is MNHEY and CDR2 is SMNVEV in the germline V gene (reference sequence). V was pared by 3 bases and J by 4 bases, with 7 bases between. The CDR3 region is CASSFDSGNTIYF. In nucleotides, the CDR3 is TGTGCCAGCAGTTTTGACAGCGGAAACACCATATATTTT.

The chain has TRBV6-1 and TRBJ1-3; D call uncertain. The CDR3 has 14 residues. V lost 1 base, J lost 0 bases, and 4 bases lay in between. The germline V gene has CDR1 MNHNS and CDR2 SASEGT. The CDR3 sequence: CASSEGSSGNTIYF. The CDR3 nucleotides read TGTGCCAGCAGTGAAGGGAGCTCTGGAAACACCATATATTTT.